Shown below are 23 T cell receptor beta chains from a single sample sequenced in a study of blood T cell repertoires in COVID-19. Clones were read by immunoSEQ multiplex PCR, and TCRdb kept only the in-frame ones, dropping some. The data show approximately 150,000 clones, 87% seen once. Sequenced input: peripheral blood. The receptors shown here come from a human donor in a cohort sampled during active COVID-19.

The CDR3 coding sequence is TGCGCCAGCAGCCAGGACGCCGGGACAGGCTTAGGGGAGCAGTACTTC. Translated: CASSQDAGTGLGEQYF. The chain couples TRBV4-3 to TRBJ2-7; TRBD1 matches at 8 bases. Germline V CDR1 and CDR2: LGHNA, YSLEER. J gave up 7 bases and V 3 bases, and 14 bases lay outside the gene matches. There are 16 residues in the CDR3.

V gene TRBV9 combines with J gene TRBJ2-5; maybe TRBD2 (5 bases). V was pared by 4 bases and J by 5 bases, with 9 bases between. Looked up from germline, CDR1 is SGDLS and CDR2 is YYNGEE. This CDR3 is 12 amino acids long. CDR3 bases: TGTGCCAGCAGCCCCTCGGGGGAGACCCAGTACTTC. Translation gives CASSPSGETQYF. Together with reference TRBV9 and TRBJ2-5, the CDR3 gives the full variable domain: DSGVTQTPKHLITATGQRVTLRCSPRSGDLSVYWYQQSLDQGLQFLIQYYNGEERAKGNILERFSAQQFPDLHSELNLSSLELGDSALYFCASSPSGETQYFGPGTRLLVL.

The rearrangement links TRBV7-9 to TRBJ2-7; 8 bases align to TRBD2. CDR1 SEHNR and CDR2 FQNEAQ come from the germline V gene (reference sequence). V was clipped by 4 bases and J by 3 bases; unmatched bases: 2. The CDR3 contains 13 residues. DNA for the CDR3: TGTGCCAGCAGCTCGGGGGGGCGCTACGAGCAGTACTTC. Translating it yields CASSSGGRYEQYF.

The table lists this clone with a few counts. The rearrangement uses TRBV7-3 and TRBJ2-7; D perhaps matches TRBD2 (6 bases). V was cut by 5 bases and J by 3 bases, with 17 bases left in between. CDR1 and CDR2 (germline): SGHTA, FQGTGA. This CDR3 has 15 residues. The CDR3 DNA sequence: TGTGCCAGCAGCCAGGCGAGCGGGCTTAACTACGAGCAGTACTTC. This gives the protein CASSQASGLNYEQYF. Filled out from reference TRBV7-3 and TRBJ2-7, the complete variable domain reads GAGVSQTPSNKVTEKGKYVELRCDPISGHTALYWYRQSLGQGPEFLIYFQGTGAADDSGLPNDRFFAVRPEGSVSTLKIQRTERGDSAVYLCASSQASGLNYEQYFGPGTRLTVT.

As DNA, the CDR3 is TGTGCCAGCAGTTCCGGACAGGGACCCTACGAGCAGTACTTC. This codes for CASSSGQGPYEQYF. The chain joins TRBV6-2 or TRBV6-3 to TRBJ2-7, with 8 bases matching TRBD1. Trimming cost V 4 bases and J 2 bases; bases outside gene matches: 4. The CDR3 has 14 amino acids. Germline lookup yields CDR1 MNHEY and CDR2 SVGEGT.

The gene calls are TRBV15 and TRBJ1-1, with D uncertain. Germline V gives CDR1 LNHNV, CDR2 YYDKDF (reference sequence). The CDR3 consists of 15 residues. V was pared by 1 base and J by 0 bases, with 9 bases between. The CDR3 loop is CATSRAARMNTEAFF. As DNA, the CDR3 is TGTGCCACCAGCAGAGCGGCGAGGATGAACACTGAAGCTTTCTTT.

V gene TRBV6-2 or TRBV6-3 combines with J gene TRBJ1-5; no firm D call. In germline, CDR1 is MNHEY, CDR2 SVGEGT. Trimming removed 4 bases at V and 7 bases at J, with 14 bases between. The CDR3 covers 14 residues. CDR3 coding DNA: TGTGCCAGCAGTTCCTGGGCAGAGGGACAGCCCCAGCATTTT. This sequence encodes CASSSWAEGQPQHF.

This clone appeared a single time. The rearrangement uses TRBV19 and TRBJ2-7; 10 bases map to TRBD2. The V segment lost 3 bases and the J segment 0 bases; nucleotides outside the gene matches: 5. CDR1 is LNHDA, CDR2 SQIVND, per germline (reference sequence). The CDR3 loop spans 16 amino acids. CDR3 nucleotides: TGTGCCAGTAGTATGGTTACTAGCGGGAACTCCTACGAGCAGTACTTC. It codes for CASSMVTSGNSYEQYF.

V is TRBV7-2 and J is TRBJ1-5, with no clear D. There are 14 residues in the CDR3. V was trimmed by 2 bases and J by 2 bases, leaving 7 bases between them. The germline gives CDR1 SGHTA, CDR2 FQGNSA. Written as DNA, the CDR3 is TGTGCCAGCAGCTTACTCGGGGGCAATCAGCCCCAGCATTTT. Translated: CASSLLGGNQPQHF.

The chain recombines TRBV18 with TRBJ2-2; 11 nucleotides agree with TRBD2. Per the germline V gene, CDR1 is KGHSH and CDR2 is LQKENI. The V and J ends lost 2 bases and 4 bases, in that order; junction bases with no gene match: 0. This CDR3 comprises 15 residues. CDR3 region: CASSPGLAGTGELFF. CDR3 coding DNA: TGTGCCAGCTCACCAGGACTAGCGGGCACCGGGGAGCTGTTTTTT.

The chain recombines TRBV5-1 with TRBJ2-1, with TRBD2 identical over 9 bases. Germline V CDR1 and CDR2: SGHRS, YFSETQ. The CDR3 has 16 residues. V was pared by 3 bases and J by 6 bases, with 10 bases of the junction left unmatched. CDR3 loop: CASSSRTSAQGNEQFF. Written as DNA, the CDR3 is TGCGCCAGCAGCTCTCGGACTAGCGCACAGGGCAATGAGCAGTTCTTC.

The chain has TRBV5-6 and TRBJ2-5; no reliable D call. Germline V lookup: CDR1 SGHDT, CDR2 YYEEEE. Trimming removed 0 bases from V and 1 base from J, with 4 bases in between. The CDR3 loop spans 13 amino acids. CDR3 sequence (DNA): TGTGCCAGCAGCTTGGGAGGCCAAGAGACCCAGTACTTC. Its translation is CASSLGGQETQYF.

The chain uses TRBV6-5 and TRBJ1-6; possible D gene TRBD1, 5 bases. V lost 6 bases and J lost 14, with 23 bases in between. Per germline, CDR1 MNHEY and CDR2 SVGAGI. The CDR3 totals 15 residues. The CDR3 nucleotides are TGTGCCAGCAGCCGGGACTTTCTATATTCCGAGGCCCTCCACTTT. This codes for CASSRDFLYSEALHF.

The chain is built from TRBV2 and TRBJ1-2, with 7 bases fitting TRBD1. This CDR3 is 16 amino acids long. V dropped 4 bases and J dropped 4; count of bases not matched to a gene: 12. The germline CDR1 and CDR2 sequences are SNHLY and FYNNEI. The CDR3 region has the DNA TGTGCCAGCAGTGGACAGGGTACCCTCCACCTCTATGGCTACACCTTC. This encodes CASSGQGTLHLYGYTF.

This chain links TRBV10-2 with TRBJ2-5; 9 bases align to TRBD2. The V and J ends lost 4 bases and 2 bases, in that order; junction bases with no gene match: 5. The germline CDR1 and CDR2 sequences are WSHSY and SAAADI. This CDR3 spans 15 amino acids. CDR3 sequence (DNA): TGCGCCAGCAGTGGGACTAGCGTCGATCAAGAGACCCAGTACTTC. It specifies CASSGTSVDQETQYF.

This sequence joins TRBV6-5 and TRBJ2-7; 8 bases line up with TRBD1. Germline CDR1 is MNHEY and CDR2 is SVGAGI. V was clipped by 2 bases and J by 0 bases; unmatched bases: 0. CDR3 size: 14 residues. The CDR3 DNA is TGTGCCAGCAGTTACACAGGGGGCTCCTACGAGCAGTACTTC. It codes for CASSYTGGSYEQYF.

The genes are TRBV20-1 and TRBJ1-3; D is possibly TRBD1 (5 bases). Germline CDR1 DFQATT, CDR2 SNEGSKA (reference sequence). The CDR3 runs 11 residues. Between the trimmed V and J ends, which lost 2 bases and 7 bases, there was a span of 6 bases. The chain's CDR3 is CSARQGNTIYF. For the CDR3, the DNA is TGCAGTGCTAGACAGGGTAACACCATATATTTT.

The chain is built from TRBV7-9 and TRBJ2-3, with 10 bases identical to TRBD2. Germline V gene data show CDR1 as SEHNR and CDR2 as FQNEAQ (reference sequence). CDR3 length: 15 residues. V gave up 2 bases and J gave up 6 bases; unmatched junction bases: 5. CDR3 sequence reads: CASSLTSGALDTQYF. The CDR3 DNA is TGTGCCAGCAGCTTAACTAGCGGGGCCCTCGATACGCAGTATTTT.

This clone was picked up a small number of times. V usage is TRBV30 and J usage is TRBJ1-6; D uncertain. The CDR3 is 16 amino acids. The V and J ends lost 0 bases and 5 bases respectively, with 14 bases between them. Germline loops: CDR1 GTSNPN, CDR2 SVGIG (reference sequence). CDR3 DNA: TGTGCCTGGAGTGTACCAAAGCCCCTCCATAATTCACCCCTCCACTTT. Amino acids: CAWSVPKPLHNSPLHF.

This chain connects TRBV5-1 to TRBJ1-2; 7 bases agree with TRBD1. Germline trimming cut 4 bases from V and 4 bases from J; bases unmatched to any gene: 13. This CDR3 comprises 16 residues. CDR1 and CDR2 from the germline V gene are SGHRS and YFSETQ. For the CDR3, the DNA is TGCGCCAGCAGCGTCGCCGGGACAGCGCGCTCCTATGGCTACACCTTC. Protein sequence: CASSVAGTARSYGYTF.

The rearrangement uses TRBV7-8 and TRBJ2-7, with a possible D match to TRBD1 (6 bases). Trimming left V 2 bases short and J 2 bases short, with 19 bases between. Germline CDR1 SGHVS, CDR2 FQNEAQ. The CDR3 length is 17 residues. Here the CDR3 DNA reads TGTGCCAGCAGCTTAAACGCCGACCGGGACACCGCCTACGAGCAGTACTTC. Translation: CASSLNADRDTAYEQYF.

The chain combines TRBV28 with TRBJ2-2; the match to TRBD2 covers 12 bases. CDR1 is MDHEN, CDR2 SYDVKM, per germline. Trimming at V came to 6 bases and at J to 1 base, leaving 3 bases not matched to a gene. CDR3 length: 16 amino acids. The DNA for the CDR3 is TGTGCCAGCAGCCTACTAGCGGGGGGGAACACCGGGGAGCTGTTTTTT. Amino acid sequence: CASSLLAGGNTGELFF.

The genes are TRBV5-6 and TRBJ1-1, with a possible D match to TRBD1 (5 bases). The CDR3 has 15 residues. CDR1 SGHDT and CDR2 YYEEEE come from the germline V gene. Trimming cost V 0 bases and J 1 base, with 10 bases left between them. This chain's CDR3 is CASSLGAGWNTEAFF. The CDR3 DNA sequence: TGTGCCAGCAGCTTGGGTGCAGGGTGGAACACTGAAGCTTTCTTT.